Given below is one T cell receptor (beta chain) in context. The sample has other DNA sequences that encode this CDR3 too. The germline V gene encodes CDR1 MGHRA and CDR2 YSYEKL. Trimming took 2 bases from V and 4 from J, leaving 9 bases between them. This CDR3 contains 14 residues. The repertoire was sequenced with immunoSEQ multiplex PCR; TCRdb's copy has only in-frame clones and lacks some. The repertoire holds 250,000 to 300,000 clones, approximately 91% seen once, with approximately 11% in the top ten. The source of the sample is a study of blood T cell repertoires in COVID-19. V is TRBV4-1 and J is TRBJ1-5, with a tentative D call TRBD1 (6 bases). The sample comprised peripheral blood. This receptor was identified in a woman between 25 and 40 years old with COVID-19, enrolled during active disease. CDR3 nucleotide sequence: TGCGCCAGCAGCCAATTTACAGGGAATCAGCCCCAGCATTTT. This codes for CASSQFTGNQPQHF.